A selection of T cell receptor beta chains follows, all from one sample in a study of control samples from healthy donors and cancer patients. Profiled with immunoSEQ multiplex PCR; TCRdb holds only in-frame clones, not every one. Of roughly 160,000 clones listed, around 94% are singletons. Sequencing input: PBMCs. The receptors come from a man aged 55 to 70 with colorectal cancer. CDR3s leave out the opening cysteine and the closing phenylalanine or tryptophan.

V: TRBV5-1; J: TRBJ2-2; CDR3: ASSVRDNTGELF
V: TRBV29-1; J: TRBJ1-4; CDR3: SVGEGGREKLF
V: TRBV5-5; J: TRBJ2-2; CDR3: ASSAQGRNTGELF
V: TRBV10-3; J: TRBJ2-3; CDR3: AISDERGGEGTQY
V: TRBV30; J: TRBJ2-1; CDR3: AWSLGPANEQF
V: TRBV4-1; J: TRBJ1-1; CDR3: ASHQWGQGNTEAF
V: TRBV5-1; J: TRBJ1-5; CDR3: ASSLGDTSNQPQH
V: TRBV30; J: TRBJ1-5; CDR3: AWSRGQGIGSNQPQH
V: TRBV15; J: TRBJ1-4; CDR3: ATSRDVEFGEKLF
V: TRBV7-9; J: TRBJ2-1; CDR3: ASSLQSGGAHEQF
V: TRBV5-1; J: TRBJ1-6; CDR3: ASSLAGRGRNSPLH
V: TRBV18; J: TRBJ1-6; CDR3: ASSPQRNYNSPLH
V: TRBV4-1; J: TRBJ2-5; CDR3: ASSPLAGGPQTQY
V: TRBV7-2; J: TRBJ2-3; CDR3: ASSLNGLAPLTDTQY
V: TRBV30; J: TRBJ2-5; CDR3: AWRGLGETQY
V: TRBV5-1; J: TRBJ2-7; CDR3: ASSLGGGEYEQY
V: TRBV27; J: TRBJ1-1; CDR3: ASSTYRAVAAF
V: TRBV5-6; J: TRBJ1-5; CDR3: ASSSGLSSNQPQH
V: TRBV10-3; J: TRBJ2-5; CDR3: AIRGTDEETQY